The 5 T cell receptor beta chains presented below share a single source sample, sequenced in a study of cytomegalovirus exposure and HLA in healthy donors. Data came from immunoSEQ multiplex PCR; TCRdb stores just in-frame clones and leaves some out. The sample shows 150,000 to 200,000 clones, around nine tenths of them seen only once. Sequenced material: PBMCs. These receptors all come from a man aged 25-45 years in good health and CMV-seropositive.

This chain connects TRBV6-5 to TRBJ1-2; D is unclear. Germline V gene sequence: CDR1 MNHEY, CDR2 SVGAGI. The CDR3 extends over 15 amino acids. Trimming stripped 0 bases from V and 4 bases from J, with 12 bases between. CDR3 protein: CASSYSPTNRYGYTF. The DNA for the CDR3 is TGTGCCAGCAGTTACTCGCCAACCAACCGCTATGGCTACACCTTC.

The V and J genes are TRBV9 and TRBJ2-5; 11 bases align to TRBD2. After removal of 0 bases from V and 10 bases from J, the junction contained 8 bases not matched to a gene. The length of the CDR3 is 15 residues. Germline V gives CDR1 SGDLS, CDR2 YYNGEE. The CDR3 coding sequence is TGTGCCAGCAGCGTAGAGGCTAGCGGGGGGTCAGGCCAGTACTTC. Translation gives CASSVEASGGSGQYF.

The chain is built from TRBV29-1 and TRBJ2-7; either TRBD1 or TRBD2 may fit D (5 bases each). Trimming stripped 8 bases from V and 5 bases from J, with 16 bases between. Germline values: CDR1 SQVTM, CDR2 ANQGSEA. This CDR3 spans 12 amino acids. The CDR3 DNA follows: TGCAGCACTTTATGGGGGACCAACGAGCAGTACTTC. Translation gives CSTLWGTNEQYF.

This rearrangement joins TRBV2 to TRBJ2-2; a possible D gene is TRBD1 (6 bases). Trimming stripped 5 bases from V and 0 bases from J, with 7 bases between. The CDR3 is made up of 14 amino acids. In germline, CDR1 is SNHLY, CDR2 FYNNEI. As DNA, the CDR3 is TGTGCCAGCAGTAGGACAGCGAACACCGGGGAGCTGTTTTTT. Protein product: CASSRTANTGELFF.

The CDR3 is CASSLYSSSYNEQFF. DNA of the CDR3: TGTGCCAGCAGTCTGTACTCGAGCTCCTACAATGAGCAGTTCTTC. V gene TRBV2 combines with J gene TRBJ2-1; no clear D gene. Per germline, CDR1 SNHLY and CDR2 FYNNEI. The CDR3 consists of 15 residues. V lost 5 bases, J lost 0 bases, and 11 bases lay in between.